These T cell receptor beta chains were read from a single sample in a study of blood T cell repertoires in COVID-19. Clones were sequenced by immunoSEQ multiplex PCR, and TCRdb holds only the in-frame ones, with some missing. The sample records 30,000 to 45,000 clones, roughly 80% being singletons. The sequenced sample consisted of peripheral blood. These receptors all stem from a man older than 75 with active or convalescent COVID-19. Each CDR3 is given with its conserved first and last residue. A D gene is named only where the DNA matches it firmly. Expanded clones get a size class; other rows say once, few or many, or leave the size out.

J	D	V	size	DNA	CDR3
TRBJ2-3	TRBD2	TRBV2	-	TGTGCCAGCGTGGAGCGGGAGATAGATACGCAGTATTTT	CASVEREIDTQYF
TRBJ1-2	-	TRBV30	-	TGTGCCTGGACTGAGGGTGTGTCGAACTATGGCTACACCTTC	CAWTEGVSNYGYTF
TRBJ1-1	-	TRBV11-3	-	TGTGCCAGCAGCCCAACGCGCGGGGGCGTCGACACTGAAGCTTTCTTT	CASSPTRGGVDTEAFF
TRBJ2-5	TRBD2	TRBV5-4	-	TGTGCCAGCAGCATTGGATTCGGTAGCGGGATAGGAGAGACCCAGTACTTC	CASSIGFGSGIGETQYF
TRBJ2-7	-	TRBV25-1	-	TGTGCCAGCAGGCCACCGGCAGGGGGGTACTACGAGCAGTACTTC	CASRPPAGGYYEQYF
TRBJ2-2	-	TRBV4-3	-	TGCGCCAGCAGTCACAACACCGGGACCGGGGAGCTGTTTTTT	CASSHNTGTGELFF
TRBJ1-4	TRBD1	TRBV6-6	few	TGTGCCAGCAGCTCCCAGGGGGCTAATGAAAAACTGTTTTTT	CASSSQGANEKLFF
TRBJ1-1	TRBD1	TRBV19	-	TGTGCCAGTAGTATAAGGGGGCTGGGCACTGAAGCTTTCTTT	CASSIRGLGTEAFF
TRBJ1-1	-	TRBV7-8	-	TGTGCCAGCAGCTTAGAATACTTGAACACTGAAGCTTTCTTT	CASSLEYLNTEAFF
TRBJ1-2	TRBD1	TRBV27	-	TGTGCCAGCAGTTACGACAGGGACTATGGCTACACCTTC	CASSYDRDYGYTF
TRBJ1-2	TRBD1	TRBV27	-	TGTGCCAGCAGTTTTCGGGGACAGGCTTATTATGGCTACACCTTC	CASSFRGQAYYGYTF
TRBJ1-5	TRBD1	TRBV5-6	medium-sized	TGTGCCAGCAGCTTGGGGGACAGTCTGAATCAGCCCCAGCATTTT	CASSLGDSLNQPQHF
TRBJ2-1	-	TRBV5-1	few	TGCGCCAGCAGCTTGGACTCCCGTGTCTCCTATGAGCAGTTCTTC	CASSLDSRVSYEQFF
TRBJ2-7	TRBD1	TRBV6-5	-	TGTGCCAGCACCCAGGGACAGGGCTCCTACGAGCAGTACTTC	CASTQGQGSYEQYF
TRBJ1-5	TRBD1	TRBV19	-	TGTGCCAGTAGTGGGGACAGGGTTTCTCAGCCCCAGCATTTT	CASSGDRVSQPQHF
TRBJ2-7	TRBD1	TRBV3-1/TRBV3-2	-	TGTGCCAGCAGTCCTGGGACAGGGGGAGGCTACGAGCAGTACTTC	CASSPGTGGGYEQYF
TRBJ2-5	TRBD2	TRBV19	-	TGTGCCAGTAGTATAGATACGGCTAGCGGTAATCAAGAGACCCAGTACTTC	CASSIDTASGNQETQYF
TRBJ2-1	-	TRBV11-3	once	TGTGCCAGCAGCCCCCGGGGGGCAGGATACAATGAGCAGTTCTTC	CASSPRGAGYNEQFF
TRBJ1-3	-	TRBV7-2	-	TGTGCCAGCAGCCGTACGGGGGTCTCTGGAAACACCATATATTTT	CASSRTGVSGNTIYF
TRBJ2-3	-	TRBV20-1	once	TGCAGTGCTAGTGGGGCGGCCGCGGGTGGCACAGATACGCAGTATTTT	CSASGAAAGGTDTQYF
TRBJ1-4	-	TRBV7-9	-	TGTGCCAGCAGCTTCGGGACGGGAGGGGTCGACGAACTGTTTTTT	CASSFGTGGVDELFF
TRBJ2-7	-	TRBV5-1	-	TGCGCCAGCAGCTTGGTTTCATCTCGGAGAGTTGACTACGAGCAGTACTTC	CASSLVSSRRVDYEQYF
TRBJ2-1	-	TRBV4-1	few	TGCGCCAGCAGCCTTAGCGGTTTTTACAATGAGCAGTTCTTC	CASSLSGFYNEQFF
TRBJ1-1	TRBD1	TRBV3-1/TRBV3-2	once	TGTGCCAGCAGCCAGAGACAGGGGAGGACTGAAGCTTTCTTT	CASSQRQGRTEAFF
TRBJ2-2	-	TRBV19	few	TGTGCCAGTAGTCCGGGGGGATCAGGGGCCGGGGAGCTGTTTTTT	CASSPGGSGAGELFF
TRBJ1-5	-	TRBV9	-	TGTGCCAGCAGCGGGGCAGGGAGCAATCAGCCCCAGCATTTT	CASSGAGSNQPQHF
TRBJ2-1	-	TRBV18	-	TGTGCCAGCTCATTCGCGGGGAACAATGAGCAGTTCTTC	CASSFAGNNEQFF
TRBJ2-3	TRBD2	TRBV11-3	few	TGTGCCAGCAGCTTTGGCGGGGGGAGCACAGATACGCAGTATTTT	CASSFGGGSTDTQYF
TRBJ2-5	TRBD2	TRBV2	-	TGTGCCAGCAGTGAAGCGCGGGCGGGGGGGCCTAAAGAGACCCAGTACTTC	CASSEARAGGPKETQYF
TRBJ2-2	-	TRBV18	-	TGTGCCAGCTCGCCTCCGGGGGGCCAGAACACCGGGGAGCTGTTTTTT	CASSPPGGQNTGELFF
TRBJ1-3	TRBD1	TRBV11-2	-	TGTGCCAGCAGTTTAGACAGGGTCTCTGGAAACACCATATATTTT	CASSLDRVSGNTIYF
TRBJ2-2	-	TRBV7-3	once	TGTGCCAGCAGGAGCGGAGCGAACACCGGGGAGCTGTTTTTT	CASRSGANTGELFF
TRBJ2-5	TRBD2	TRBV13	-	TGTGCCAGCAGCTCGCCGGGACTAGCGGGCCAAGAGACCCAGTACTTC	CASSSPGLAGQETQYF
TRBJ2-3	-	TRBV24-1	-	TGTGCCACCAGTGATGAACACAGTGGAGATACGCAGTATTTT	CATSDEHSGDTQYF
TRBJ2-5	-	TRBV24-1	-	TGTGCCACCAGTGATGGTCAGGGGAGAGGAGAGACCCAGTACTTC	CATSDGQGRGETQYF
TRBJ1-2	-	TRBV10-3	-	TGTGCCATCAGTGAGTCTCCGTACTATGGCTACACCTTC	CAISESPYYGYTF
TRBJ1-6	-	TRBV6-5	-	TGTGCCAGCACCCGAACAAGCTCCTATAATTCACCCCTCCACTTT	CASTRTSSYNSPLHF
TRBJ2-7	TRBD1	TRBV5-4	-	TGTGCCAGCAGCTACGGGACAGGGGCAGGATCCTACGAGCAGTACTTC	CASSYGTGAGSYEQYF
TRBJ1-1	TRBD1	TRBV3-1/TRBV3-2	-	TGTGCCAGCAGCCAAGGACAGGGGGCCCTTCAGACAGCTTTCTTT	CASSQGQGALQTAFF
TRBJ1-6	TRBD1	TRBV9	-	TGTGCCAGCAGCCCCCGGGACAGGGAACACTCACCCCTCCACTTT	CASSPRDREHSPLHF
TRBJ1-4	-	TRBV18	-	TGTGCCAGCTCACCGAGTGCAACTAATGAAAAACTGTTTTTT	CASSPSATNEKLFF
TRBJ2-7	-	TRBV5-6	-	TGTGCCAGCAGCTTGTACGGGAGTATAAACGAGCAGTACTTC	CASSLYGSINEQYF
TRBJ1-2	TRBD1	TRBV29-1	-	TGCAGCGTGGATCGGACAGGGGGCTATGGCTACACCTTC	CSVDRTGGYGYTF
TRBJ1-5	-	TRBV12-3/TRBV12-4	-	TGTGCCAGCAGCCCCGGGAGACATCAGCCCCAGCATTTT	CASSPGRHQPQHF
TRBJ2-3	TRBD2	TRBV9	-	TGTGCCAGCAGCGTCGGACTAGCAGATACGCAGTATTTT	CASSVGLADTQYF
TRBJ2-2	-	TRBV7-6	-	TGTGCCAGCAGCTTACGGAACACCGGGGAGCTGTTTTTT	CASSLRNTGELFF
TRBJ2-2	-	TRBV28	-	TGTGCCAGCAGGGGCAGGCCCACCGGGGAGCTGTTTTTT	CASRGRPTGELFF
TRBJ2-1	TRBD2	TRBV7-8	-	TGTGCCAGCAGCTCGGAACCGGGACTAGCGGGGGAACCGCCGGTCTTC	CASSSEPGLAGEPPVF
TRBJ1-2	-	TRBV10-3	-	TGTGCCATCAGTACAACATCGACGGGGGGGAACTATGGCTACACCTTC	CAISTTSTGGNYGYTF
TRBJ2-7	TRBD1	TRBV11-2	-	TGTGCCAGCAGCCCGCGGACCGGGACAGCCTCCTACGAGCAGTACTTC	CASSPRTGTASYEQYF
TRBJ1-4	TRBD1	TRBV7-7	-	TGTGCCAGCAGCTTACGACAGGGTATGACAGGGATTAGTGAAAAACTGTTTTTT	CASSLRQGMTGISEKLFF
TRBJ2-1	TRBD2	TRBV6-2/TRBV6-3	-	TGTGCCAGCAGTTATGATTTGGGCGGGGGGGACTTTCGGAATGAGCAGTTCTTC	CASSYDLGGGDFRNEQFF
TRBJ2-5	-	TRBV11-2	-	TGTGCCTTGGTAGTAACGGGAGAGGAGACCCAGTACTTC	CALVVTGEETQYF
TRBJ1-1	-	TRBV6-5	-	TGTGCCAGCAGTTACTCCTCCGTTAGGAACACTGAAGCTTTCTTT	CASSYSSVRNTEAFF